A selection of T cell receptor beta chains follows, all from one sample in a study of blood T cell repertoires in COVID-19. Method: immunoSEQ multiplex PCR; TCRdb's copy keeps in-frame clones and lacks some. The sample has approximately 41,000 clones, around 83% seen once. Specimen: peripheral blood. The receptors shown here come from an elderly woman with acute or convalescent COVID-19. Each CDR3 is given with its conserved first and last residue. D genes are given only for firm matches. A clone size is listed for some rows: how often the clone was seen (once, few, many), or a class if it is expanded.

>-|TRBJ2-7|-|14|TRBV11-2
TGTGCCAGCAGCTTAGATCAATTTGGGCGCGAGCAGTACTTC
CASSLDQFGREQYF
>-|TRBJ1-3|-|16|TRBV6-6
TGTGCCAGCGCCGTTGGTGGTGGCAACTCTGGAAACACCATATATTTT
CASAVGGGNSGNTIYF
>TRBD1|TRBJ2-5|-|14|TRBV7-9
TGTGCCAGCAGCTCCGGGACAGGGGCAGAGACCCAGTACTTC
CASSSGTGAETQYF
>TRBD1|TRBJ1-2|-|12|TRBV3-1/TRBV3-2
TGTGCCAGCAGCCTCAGACAGGGTGGCTACACCTTC
CASSLRQGGYTF
>TRBD1|TRBJ1-1|-|16|TRBV5-4
TGTGCCAGCAGCTTGGGGACAGGGGGCGTTGGAACTGAAGCTTTCTTT
CASSLGTGGVGTEAFF
>-|TRBJ1-1|once|17|TRBV7-8
TGTGCCAGCAGCTTAGCGCTTGACAGTTTAGGGGACACTGAAGCTTTCTTT
CASSLALDSLGDTEAFF
>TRBD1|TRBJ2-2|few|15|TRBV27
TGTGCCACCATGCCGGGACAGGGATACACCGGGGAGCTGTTTTTT
CATMPGQGYTGELFF
>TRBD2|TRBJ2-3|few|15|TRBV7-2
TGTGCCAGCAGCTTAGCGCTAGCGGGGGAAGATACGCAGTATTTT
CASSLALAGEDTQYF
>TRBD2|TRBJ2-3|-|15|TRBV7-2
TGTGCCAGCAGCTTAAGAGCGGGGGACACAGATACGCAGTATTTT
CASSLRAGDTDTQYF
>-|TRBJ1-1|-|13|TRBV7-2
TGTGCCAGCAGTCCGGCCTCGGGCACTGAAGCTTTCTTT
CASSPASGTEAFF
>-|TRBJ1-1|few|15|TRBV3-1/TRBV3-2
TGTGCCAGCAGCCAACCTCACCGGGGGGGCACTGAAGCTTTCTTT
CASSQPHRGGTEAFF
>-|TRBJ2-3|once|13|TRBV11-3
TGTGCCAGCAGCTTCAGGGGCACAGATACGCAGTATTTT
CASSFRGTDTQYF
>TRBD1|TRBJ1-1|-|14|TRBV27
TGTGCCAGCAGGGCCGGGACAGTGAGGACTGAAGCTTTCTTT
CASRAGTVRTEAFF
>-|TRBJ1-1|-|13|TRBV7-9
TGTGCCAGCAGCTTAGTGCGGGGGACTGAAGCTTTCTTT
CASSLVRGTEAFF
>TRBD1|TRBJ1-1|-|15|TRBV5-1
TGCGCCAGCAGCTCCCGGACAGGGTATGACACTGAAGCTTTCTTT
CASSSRTGYDTEAFF
>-|TRBJ1-5|-|14|TRBV6-2/TRBV6-3
TGTGCCAGCAGTTACTCGGGCGGGGAACAGCCCCAGCATTTT
CASSYSGGEQPQHF
>-|TRBJ1-1|-|14|TRBV6-6
TGTGCCAGCAGTTACTCGCAGGCGAACACTGAAGCTTTCTTT
CASSYSQANTEAFF
>TRBD1|TRBJ1-1|-|13|TRBV7-2
TGTGCCAGCAGCTCGGACAGGGGTACTGAAGCTTTCTTT
CASSSDRGTEAFF
>-|TRBJ1-2|once|13|TRBV27
TGTGCCAGCAGAGGAGTAGGCAACTATGGCTACACCTTC
CASRGVGNYGYTF
>TRBD2|TRBJ2-7|-|14|TRBV4-2
TGTGCCAGCAGCAAACTAGCGGGGGGCTACGAGCAGTACTTC
CASSKLAGGYEQYF
>-|TRBJ1-1|-|14|TRBV15
TGTGCCACCAGCAGAGAGAAAAGGGGCACTGAAGCTTTCTTT
CATSREKRGTEAFF